The 14 T cell receptor beta chains below all came from one sample that was sequenced in a study of cytomegalovirus exposure and HLA in healthy donors. PCR involved 60 Vbeta and 13 Jbeta primers. Profiled with immunoSEQ multiplex PCR; TCRdb holds only in-frame clones, not every one. The data contain under 200,000 clones, about 80% of them singletons. The sample consisted of PBMCs. The source of these receptors is a girl between 5 and 17 years old in good health and CMV-seropositive.

CDR3 residues: CASSLNPGSGNTIYF. DNA of the CDR3: TGTGCCAGCAGCTTAAATCCGGGTTCTGGAAACACCATATATTTT. This sequence joins TRBV13 and TRBJ1-3; D gene uncertain. The CDR3 spans 15 residues. V was cut by 2 bases and J by 1 base, with 9 bases left in between. CDR1 and CDR2 (germline): PRHDT, FYEKMQ (reference sequence).

The CDR3 bases are TGTGCCAGCAGACCGCTAGCGGGGGGGTGGCAAAACATTCAGTACTTC. Protein: CASRPLAGGWQNIQYF. The V call is TRBV28, the J call TRBJ2-4; 12 nucleotides match TRBD2. Losses at the gene ends were 6 bases for V and 5 bases for J; bases not matched to a gene: 8. The CDR3 covers 16 residues. Per germline, CDR1 MDHEN and CDR2 SYDVKM.

This chain uses TRBV13 with TRBJ1-1; TRBD1 might be the D (6 bases). Germline CDR1 reads PRHDT; CDR2 reads FYEKMQ (reference sequence). The CDR3 covers 12 residues. The germline V and J ends were trimmed by 4 bases and 5 bases, with 8 bases remaining between them. The CDR3 nucleotides read TGTGCCAGCAGCTCAACAGGGACTGAAGCTTTCTTT. Protein: CASSSTGTEAFF.

This chain connects TRBV28 to TRBJ2-5, with 7 bases aligning to TRBD1. This CDR3 has 16 residues. CDR1 and CDR2 (germline): MDHEN, SYDVKM. With V trimmed by 5 bases and J by 0 bases, 9 bases remained unmatched. CDR3 protein: CASSTYGTANQETQYF. DNA of the CDR3: TGTGCCAGCAGTACTTACGGGACAGCGAACCAAGAGACCCAGTACTTC.

The chain links TRBV30 to TRBJ2-7; TRBD1 might be the D (5 bases). The CDR3 loop spans 13 amino acids. CDR1 GTSNPN and CDR2 SVGIG come from the germline V gene (reference sequence). The ends were cut back, 3 bases at V and 4 bases at J, with 13 bases in the middle. The CDR3 loop reads CAWRGEIGYEQYF. DNA of the CDR3: TGTGCCTGGAGAGGGGAAATTGGGTACGAGCAGTACTTC.

This chain joins TRBV6-5 and TRBJ2-1; a possible D gene is TRBD1 (5 bases). Per the germline V gene, CDR1 is MNHEY and CDR2 is SVGAGI. The CDR3 extends over 13 amino acids. Trimming left V 2 bases short and J 6 bases short, with 8 bases between. For the CDR3, the DNA is TGTGCCAGCAGTTACACAGGCGTCAATGAGCAGTTCTTC. Its translation is CASSYTGVNEQFF.

The DNA of the CDR3 is TGTGCCAGCAGTACCCGTACAGGGGCGTCCCCCTACGAGCAGTACTTC. This codes for CASSTRTGASPYEQYF. The rearrangement links TRBV27 to TRBJ2-7; 7 nucleotides align to TRBD1. The junction had 12 bases not matched to a gene; V was cut back by 5 bases and J by 2 bases. The CDR3 loop spans 16 amino acids. Germline CDR1 and CDR2: MNHEY and SMNVEV (reference sequence).

V is TRBV10-2 and J is TRBJ2-2; no firm D call. Germline-derived CDR1 and CDR2 are WSHSY and SAAADI. This CDR3 spans 14 amino acids. Trimming took off 3 bases at V and 4 bases at J, with 9 bases between the two ends. CDR3 nucleotide sequence: TGCGCCAGCAGTGAAACGGGTAGCACCGGGGAGCTGTTTTTT. Protein: CASSETGSTGELFF.

The chain joins TRBV2 to TRBJ2-3; D gene ambiguous. V lost 6 bases and J 3 bases, leaving 13 bases between the germline ends. The CDR3 spans 14 residues. Germline CDR1 is SNHLY and CDR2 is FYNNEI. The DNA for the CDR3 is TGTGCCAGCAGCACCAATCCCGGGACAGATACGCAGTATTTT. Translated: CASSTNPGTDTQYF.

The chain combines TRBV2 with TRBJ2-2; D is undetermined. The CDR3 is made up of 15 amino acids. With 8 bases removed from V and 5 bases from J, the gap between germline ends came to 18 bases. Looked up from germline, CDR1 is SNHLY and CDR2 is FYNNEI. In nucleotides, the CDR3 is TGTGCCAGCTATCGACCCGGGTCTCGGACCGGGGAGCTGTTTTTT. Protein product: CASYRPGSRTGELFF.

The chain recombines TRBV5-1 with TRBJ1-2, with D possibly matching TRBD1 (6 bases). Germline CDR1 SGHRS, CDR2 YFSETQ. The ends were cut back, 0 bases at V and 3 bases at J, with 15 bases in the middle. The CDR3 is 16 residues long. Here the CDR3 reads CASSLDGWGPHYGYTF. CDR3 sequence (DNA): TGCGCCAGCAGCTTGGATGGGTGGGGGCCCCACTATGGCTACACCTTC. The complete variable domain, with remaining parts taken from reference TRBV5-1 and TRBJ1-2, reads KAGVTQTPRYLIKTRGQQVTLSCSPISGHRSVSWYQQTPGQGLQFLFEYFSETQRNKGNFPGRFSGRQFSNSRSEMNVSTLELGDSALYLCASSLDGWGPHYGYTFGSGTRLTVV.

The V and J genes are TRBV4-1 and TRBJ2-7; maybe TRBD2 (5 bases). The CDR3 length is 13 residues. The germline V gene encodes CDR1 MGHRA and CDR2 YSYEKL. Trimming took off 6 bases at V and 1 base at J, with 10 bases between the two ends. CDR3 sequence reads: CASSPSGSYEQYF. The CDR3 region has the DNA TGCGCCAGCAGTCCCTCGGGGTCCTACGAGCAGTACTTC.

This chain links TRBV7-3 with TRBJ2-1, with TRBD2 matching 12 bases. The germline V gene encodes CDR1 SGHTA and CDR2 FQGTGA. There are 16 residues in the CDR3. Trimming took 5 bases from V and 8 from J; bases not matched to a gene: 10. The CDR3: CASSALAGGSLDEQFF. As DNA, the CDR3 is TGTGCCAGCAGCGCCCTAGCGGGAGGGTCTTTAGATGAGCAGTTCTTC.

V is TRBV7-9 and J is TRBJ2-7; 9 positions match TRBD2. Germline lookup yields CDR1 SEHNR and CDR2 FQNEAQ (reference sequence). This CDR3 has 18 amino acids. Trimming took 4 bases from V and 2 from J; bases not matched to a gene: 15. The CDR3 sequence is CASSSPGLPGLATYEQYF. In DNA form, the CDR3 reads TGTGCCAGCAGCTCACCGGGACTGCCGGGACTAGCCACCTACGAGCAGTACTTC.